Reported below is one TCR beta chain. Its target is not known. CDR1 SNHLY and CDR2 FYNNEI come from the germline V gene. The CDR3 contains 13 residues. With 6 bases removed from V and 5 bases from J, the gap between germline ends came to 13 bases. This sample was included in a study of Ad26.COV2.S vaccination and SARS-CoV-2 variants. Study in general: Participants got Ad26.COV2.S intramuscularly, once or twice 56 days apart.

Points from the study as a whole: People given the vaccine had a wider spike-specific TCR breadth than placebo recipients did. Vaccine recipients and placebo recipients showed similar non-spike TCR breadth.

Treatment given: roughly 20 received Ad26.COV2.S at low or high dose, single or two shots; roughly five received placebo; per-sample allocation not given. Collection of the samples took place on day 63 after the first injection of vaccine or placebo. Donation came from an adult in Boston who was aged 18-55 years. Sequencing used immunoSEQ multiplex PCR; TCRdb keeps in-frame clones, though not all of them. The sample has 450,000 to 550,000 clones; 89% are singletons. This TCR came from a person aged 18-60 years who received the Ad26.COV2.S COVID-19 vaccine or a placebo. This sample comprised peripheral blood, obtained in a trial of Ad26.COV2.S vaccine versus placebo. The chain uses TRBV2 and TRBJ1-2; possible D gene TRBD1, 5 bases. CDR3 DNA: TGTGCCAGCAGCGTGGGACCCGATTATGGCTACACCTTC. Its protein is CASSVGPDYGYTF.